This T cell receptor beta chain came from a study of blood T cells in healthy people across ages. V was shortened by 3 bases and J by 1 base, with 18 bases between the two germline ends. This CDR3 is built from 17 residues. Germline-derived CDR1 and CDR2 are LGHDT and YNNKEL (reference sequence). For this clonotype: What it binds is unknown.

Combining a sample-barcoded 5' primer with a J-beta primer mix, a second PCR ran for roughly 6 to 12 cycles. MiXCR, run by TCRdb on the 5' RACE reads, gives a single entry per CDR3 protein. This table holds about 1.5 million distinct CDR3 sequences, 35% to 45% found once. Study results and caveats: The long-lived group displayed more naive CD4+ cells, plus higher diversity, than the aged donors did. With age, beta diversity per million T cells declined roughly linearly, significantly by approximately 41.

Sequenced: blood. The TCR sequence derives from a woman between 18 and 29 years old in good health. The J gene is TRBJ1-2, the V gene TRBV3-1, with a weak D call TRBD1 (5 bases). The CDR3 is CASSQKYRQINNYGYTF. CDR3 nucleotide sequence: TGTGCCAGCAGCCAGAAGTATAGACAGATTAATAACTATGGCTACACCTTC.